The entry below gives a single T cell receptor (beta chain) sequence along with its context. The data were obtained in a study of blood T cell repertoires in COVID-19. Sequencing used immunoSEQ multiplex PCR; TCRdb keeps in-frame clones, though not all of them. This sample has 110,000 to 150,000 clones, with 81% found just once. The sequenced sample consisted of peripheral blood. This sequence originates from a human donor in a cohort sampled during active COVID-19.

The CDR3 DNA sequence: TGTGCCAGCTTTGGCGGGGGGTCAACCTACGAGCAGTACTTC. Its protein product is CASFGGGSTYEQYF. This chain connects TRBV27 to TRBJ2-7; 8 bases are shared with TRBD2. V shed 8 bases and J 2 bases; nucleotides not matched to a gene: 8. This CDR3 region has 14 residues. Germline values: CDR1 MNHEY, CDR2 SMNVEV (reference sequence).